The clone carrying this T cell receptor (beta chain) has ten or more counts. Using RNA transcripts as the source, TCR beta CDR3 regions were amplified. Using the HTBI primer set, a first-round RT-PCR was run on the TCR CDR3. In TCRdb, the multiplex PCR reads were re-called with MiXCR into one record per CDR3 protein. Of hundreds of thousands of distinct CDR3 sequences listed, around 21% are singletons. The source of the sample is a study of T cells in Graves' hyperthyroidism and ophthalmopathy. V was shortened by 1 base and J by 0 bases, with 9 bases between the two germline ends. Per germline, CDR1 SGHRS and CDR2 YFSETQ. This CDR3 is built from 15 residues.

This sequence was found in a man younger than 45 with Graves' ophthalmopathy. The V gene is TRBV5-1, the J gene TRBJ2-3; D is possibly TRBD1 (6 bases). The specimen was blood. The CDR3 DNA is TGCGCCAGCAGCTTGACGGGACAAAGCACAGATACGCAGTATTTT. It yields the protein CASSLTGQSTDTQYF.